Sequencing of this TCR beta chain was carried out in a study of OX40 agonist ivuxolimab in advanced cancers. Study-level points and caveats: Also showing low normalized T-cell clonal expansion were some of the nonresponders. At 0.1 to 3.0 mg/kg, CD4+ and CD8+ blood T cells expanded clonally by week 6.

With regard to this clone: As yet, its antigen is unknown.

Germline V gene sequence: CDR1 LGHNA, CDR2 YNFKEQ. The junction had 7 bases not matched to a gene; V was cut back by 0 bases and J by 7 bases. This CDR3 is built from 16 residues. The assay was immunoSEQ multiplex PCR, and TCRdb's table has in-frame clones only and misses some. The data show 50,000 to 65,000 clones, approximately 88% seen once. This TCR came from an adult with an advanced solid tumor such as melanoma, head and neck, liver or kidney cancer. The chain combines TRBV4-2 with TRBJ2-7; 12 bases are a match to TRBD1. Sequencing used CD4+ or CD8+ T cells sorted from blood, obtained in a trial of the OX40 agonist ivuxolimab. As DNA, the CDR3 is TGTGCCAGCAGCCAAGATTCAGGGACAGGGGGCCGAGAGCAGTACTTC. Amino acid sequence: CASSQDSGTGGREQYF.